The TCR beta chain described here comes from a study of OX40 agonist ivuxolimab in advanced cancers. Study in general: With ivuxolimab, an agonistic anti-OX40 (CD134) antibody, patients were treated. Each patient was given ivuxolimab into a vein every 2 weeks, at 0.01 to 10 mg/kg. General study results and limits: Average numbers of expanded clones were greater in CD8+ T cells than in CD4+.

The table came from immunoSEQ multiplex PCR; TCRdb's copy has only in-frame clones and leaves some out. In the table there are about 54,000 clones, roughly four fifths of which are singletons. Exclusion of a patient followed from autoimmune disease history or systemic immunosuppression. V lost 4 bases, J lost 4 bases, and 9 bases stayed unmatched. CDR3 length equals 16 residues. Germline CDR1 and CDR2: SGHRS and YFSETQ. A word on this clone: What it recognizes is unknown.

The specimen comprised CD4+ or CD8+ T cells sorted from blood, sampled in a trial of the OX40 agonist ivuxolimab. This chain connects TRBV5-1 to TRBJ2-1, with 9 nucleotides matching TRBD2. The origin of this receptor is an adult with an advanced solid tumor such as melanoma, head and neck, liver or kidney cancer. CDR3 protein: CASSGLEREVYNEQFF. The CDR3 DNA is TGCGCCAGCAGCGGTCTGGAGCGGGAGGTTTACAATGAGCAGTTCTTC.